These 27 T cell receptor beta chains share one sample of origin, sequenced in a study of Ad26.COV2.S vaccination and SARS-CoV-2 variants. Data came from immunoSEQ multiplex PCR; TCRdb stores just in-frame clones and leaves some out. Here the sample spans over 110,000 clones, about nine tenths being singletons. Sequenced here: peripheral blood, sampled after recovery from COVID-19. Receptors originate from a human donor who had recovered from COVID-19.

V gene TRBV28 combines with J gene TRBJ1-2, with 7 positions matching TRBD1. The CDR3 totals 16 residues. Germline-derived CDR1 and CDR2 are MDHEN and SYDVKM. V shed 3 bases and J 1 base; nucleotides not matched to a gene: 8. This CDR3 reads CASSLFQGGGNYGYTF. The CDR3 DNA sequence: TGTGCCAGCAGTTTGTTTCAGGGGGGAGGTAACTATGGCTACACCTTC.

V is TRBV19 and J is TRBJ1-3; tentatively, D is TRBD1 (5 bases). The CDR3 consists of 17 residues. V was clipped by 3 bases and J by 0 bases, with 15 bases between them. The V gene's germline CDR1 is LNHDA and CDR2 SQIVND (reference sequence). CDR3 in amino acids: CASSIFDGGDSGNTIYF. The CDR3 nucleotides are TGTGCCAGTAGTATTTTCGACGGGGGTGACTCTGGAAACACCATATATTTT.

A few counts support this clone. CDR3: CASSFEGRMNTEAFF. In nucleotides, the CDR3 is TGTGCCAGCAGCTTCGAAGGTCGCATGAACACTGAAGCTTTCTTT. The V call is TRBV7-9, the J call TRBJ1-1; no definite D call. Germline loops: CDR1 SEHNR, CDR2 FQNEAQ (reference sequence). The CDR3 is 15 residues long. Trimming left V 3 bases short and J 0 bases short, with 11 bases between.

The DNA for the CDR3 is TGTGCCAGCAGTTACTCGTCCGTAGCCAAAAACATTCAGTACTTC. Translated, it gives CASSYSSVAKNIQYF. The chain employs TRBV6-5 and TRBJ2-4, with no clear D. Trimming cost V 0 bases and J 0 bases, with 6 bases left between them. The germline gives CDR1 MNHEY, CDR2 SVGAGI. The CDR3 length is 15 residues.

This chain links TRBV7-2 with TRBJ1-2, with D perhaps TRBD1 (5 bases). This CDR3 has 14 residues. Trimming left V 5 bases short and J 4 bases short, with 14 bases between. The germline gives CDR1 SGHTA, CDR2 FQGNSA. The DNA of the CDR3 is TGTGCCAGCAGCCCGCGGACAACATCCTATGGCTACACCTTC. Translating it yields CASSPRTTSYGYTF.

J is TRBJ2-7 and V is TRBV11-2, with D maybe TRBD2 (6 bases). CDR1 is SGHAT, CDR2 FQNNGV, per germline. CDR3 length equals 13 residues. V gave up 7 bases and J gave up 9 bases, with 19 bases separating them. CDR3 region: CASTERAGLVQYF. The CDR3 DNA is TGTGCCAGCACCGAACGGGCGGGGCTCGTGCAGTACTTC.

The V and J genes are TRBV2 and TRBJ2-5; 9 bases align to TRBD1. Germline trimming cut 4 bases from V and 1 base from J; bases unmatched to any gene: 4. CDR1 and CDR2 from the germline V gene are SNHLY and FYNNEI. The CDR3 has 15 amino acids. CDR3 nucleotide sequence: TGTGCCAGCAGTGCGGACAGGGGAAGCCAAGAGACCCAGTACTTC. Encoded protein: CASSADRGSQETQYF.

The chain uses TRBV5-4 and TRBJ2-1; 9 positions match TRBD1. CDR1 SGHNT and CDR2 YYREEE come from the germline V gene (reference sequence). This CDR3 spans 15 amino acids. The J segment lost 7 bases and the V segment lost 3 bases, leaving 8 bases of the junction unmatched. The CDR3 here is CASSSDRGLQNEQFF. Here the CDR3 DNA reads TGTGCCAGCAGCTCGGACAGGGGTTTGCAGAATGAGCAGTTCTTC.

The chain couples TRBV20-1 to TRBJ1-1; D not resolved. Germline-derived CDR1 and CDR2 are DFQATT and SNEGSKA (reference sequence). The CDR3 sequence is 10 residues long. V shed 7 bases and J shed 1 base, with 4 bases lying between them. The CDR3 sequence: CSEQNTEAFF. In DNA form, the CDR3 reads TGCAGTGAACAGAACACTGAAGCTTTCTTT.

The chain joins TRBV2 to TRBJ2-3; perhaps TRBD2 as D (5 bases). The CDR3 extends over 20 amino acids. Per germline, CDR1 SNHLY and CDR2 FYNNEI. Trimming took off 0 bases at V and 2 bases at J, with 24 bases between the two ends. Here the CDR3 DNA reads TGTGCCAGCAGTGAAGCGCTGGGTAGATCCGGGATTGGGTTCACAGATACGCAGTATTTT. This codes for CASSEALGRSGIGFTDTQYF.

The rearrangement uses TRBV7-9 and TRBJ1-1, with a tentative D call TRBD1 (5 bases). Per the germline V gene, CDR1 is SEHNR and CDR2 is FQNEAQ (reference sequence). The CDR3 covers 15 residues. V lost 5 bases, J lost 5 bases, and 18 bases lay in between. DNA for the CDR3: TGTGCCAGCAGCACAGAGGTGGGGGGACGAACTGAAGCTTTCTTT. This sequence encodes CASSTEVGGRTEAFF.

The V gene is TRBV2, the J gene TRBJ2-4; D remains unclear. Looked up from germline, CDR1 is SNHLY and CDR2 is FYNNEI. V lost 9 bases, J lost 2 bases, and 11 bases lay in between. CDR3 length: 13 residues. The CDR3 is CASSFNTKNIQYF. CDR3 bases: TGTGCCAGTTCCTTCAATACCAAAAACATTCAGTACTTC.

The rearrangement links TRBV19 to TRBJ2-1; 7 bases line up with TRBD1. CDR1 and CDR2 (germline): LNHDA, SQIVND (reference sequence). The CDR3 contains 15 residues. With V trimmed by 5 bases and J by 4 bases, 8 bases remained unmatched. CDR3 bases: TGTGCCAGTAGTCTTGACAGGGCCCGTTACAATGAGCAGTTCTTC. Residues: CASSLDRARYNEQFF.

The chain carries TRBV11-2 and TRBJ1-2; no definite D call. Germline CDR1 is SGHAT and CDR2 is FQNNGV. This CDR3 contains 13 residues. Between the trimmed V and J ends, which lost 2 bases and 5 bases, there was a span of 9 bases. The CDR3 bases are TGTGCCAGCAGCTTAATTGGACGGTATGGCTACACCTTC. Translating it yields CASSLIGRYGYTF.

The chain links TRBV28 to TRBJ2-1; TRBD1 agrees at 9 bases. The length of the CDR3 is 17 residues. From germline, CDR1 is MDHEN and CDR2 SYDVKM. The trim removed 5 bases at V and 3 bases at J, leaving 11 bases unmatched. The CDR3 loop is CASSTPAGTGIYNEQFF. CDR3 DNA sequence: TGTGCCAGCAGTACTCCTGCCGGGACAGGGATCTACAATGAGCAGTTCTTC.

The chain has TRBV19 and TRBJ2-1; D is unclear. CDR3 length equals 13 residues. Per the germline V gene, CDR1 is LNHDA and CDR2 is SQIVND (reference sequence). The V end lost 5 bases, the J end lost 12 bases, and 17 bases lay between the germline ends. The CDR3 spells CASSSRTELGQFF. CDR3 nucleotides: TGTGCCAGTAGTTCCCGGACCGAATTGGGGCAGTTCTTC.

This clone has just one count. The chain joins TRBV18 to TRBJ1-2, with D uncertain. Germline V gives CDR1 KGHSH, CDR2 LQKENI. This CDR3 comprises 12 residues. Trimming cost V 3 bases and J 7 bases, with 9 bases left between them. The CDR3 reads CASSPSDTGYTF. The CDR3 DNA follows: TGTGCCAGCTCACCCAGCGACACTGGCTACACCTTC.

This clone was seen a handful of times. The chain couples TRBV9 to TRBJ1-6; D is ambiguous. V was pared by 3 bases and J by 0 bases, with 4 bases between. The CDR3 covers 14 residues. Germline assignment: CDR1 SGDLS and CDR2 YYNGEE. The DNA for the CDR3 is TGTGCCAGCAGCGAGAGCTCCTATAATTCACCCCTCCACTTT. It yields the protein CASSESSYNSPLHF.

The rearrangement links TRBV28 to TRBJ1-1, with 8 nucleotides matching TRBD1. Germline values: CDR1 MDHEN, CDR2 SYDVKM. With V trimmed by 5 bases and J by 8 bases, 4 bases remained unmatched. This CDR3 is 12 amino acids long. The CDR3 reads CASSRGTGEAFF. The DNA for the CDR3 is TGTGCCAGCAGTCGGGGGACAGGAGAAGCTTTCTTT.

V usage is TRBV19 and J usage is TRBJ1-1; weak D call: TRBD1 (6 bases). Trimming shortened V by 9 bases and J by 4 bases, and 15 bases separated the two germline ends. The V gene's germline CDR1 is LNHDA and CDR2 SQIVND (reference sequence). This CDR3 region has 13 residues. CDR3 sequence (DNA): TGTGCCAGCCATCTGGGGGGGCGCACTGAAGCTTTCTTT. Translated, it gives CASHLGGRTEAFF.

The chain uses TRBV9 and TRBJ1-1; D unclear. The germline gives CDR1 SGDLS, CDR2 YYNGEE. This CDR3 comprises 13 residues. V lost 0 bases and J 7 bases, leaving 10 bases between the germline ends. The chain's CDR3 is CASSVEAGGEAFF. In DNA form, the CDR3 reads TGTGCCAGCAGCGTAGAAGCGGGTGGTGAAGCTTTCTTT.

The chain employs TRBV2 and TRBJ2-3, with 8 bases fitting TRBD2. This CDR3 contains 16 residues. V trimming: 2 bases; J trimming: 2 bases; junction bases outside the gene matches: 6. Per germline, CDR1 SNHLY and CDR2 FYNNEI. CDR3 amino acids: CASSEYRGGYTDTQYF. The CDR3 nucleotides are TGTGCCAGCAGTGAATATCGGGGGGGTTACACAGATACGCAGTATTTT.

V and J are TRBV9 and TRBJ2-2, with 8 bases that match TRBD1. CDR3 length equals 15 residues. CDR1 and CDR2 from the germline V gene are SGDLS and YYNGEE. V dropped 3 bases and J dropped 4; count of bases not matched to a gene: 5. In DNA form, the CDR3 reads TGTGCCAGCAGCGAAGACGGACAGGGCACCGGGGAGCTGTTTTTT. Its translation: CASSEDGQGTGELFF.

This chain uses TRBV24-1 with TRBJ1-2, with 7 bases identical to TRBD1. The CDR3 spans 17 residues. Germline CDR1 is KGHDR and CDR2 is SFDVKD. The junction had 12 bases not matched to a gene; V was cut back by 4 bases and J by 2 bases. This CDR3 is CATSDPTPGTVNYGYTF. CDR3 DNA: TGTGCCACCAGTGACCCTACCCCCGGGACAGTCAACTATGGCTACACCTTC.

This rearrangement joins TRBV30 to TRBJ2-7; 8 bases fit TRBD2. The germline CDR1 and CDR2 sequences are GTSNPN and SVGIG (reference sequence). The CDR3 extends over 14 amino acids. V lost 1 base and J lost 1; bases outside the gene matches: 3. CDR3 sequence: CAWSGGGSSYEQYF. For the CDR3, the DNA is TGTGCCTGGAGTGGCGGGGGGAGTTCCTACGAGCAGTACTTC.

This chain uses TRBV19 with TRBJ1-2, with D unclear. Germline lookup yields CDR1 LNHDA and CDR2 SQIVND (reference sequence). This CDR3 region has 14 residues. Trimming left V 4 bases short and J 4 bases short, with 13 bases between. CDR3 sequence reads: CASSKQSSLYGYTF. In DNA form, the CDR3 reads TGTGCCAGTAGTAAACAGAGCTCCCTCTATGGCTACACCTTC.

By share, this clone counts as medium-sized. The chain uses TRBV14 and TRBJ1-2, with TRBD1 as a possible D gene (5 bases). CDR3 size: 16 residues. Between the trimmed V and J ends, which lost 1 base and 6 bases, there was a span of 18 bases. Germline V gene lookup returns CDR1 SGHDN and CDR2 FVKESK. Here the CDR3 reads CASSQGVRQLWDGYTF. The DNA for the CDR3 is TGTGCCAGCAGCCAAGGTGTTCGACAGCTGTGGGATGGCTACACCTTC.